This TCR beta chain emerged from a study of immune cell composition in non-small cell lung cancer. Study results and limitations: No significant correlation existed between pack-years smoked and tumour clonality. Dominant in vivo tumour-associated clones were not shown to share tumour-reactive sequences.

Normal lung was sampled as far from the tumour as possible, at least 3 cm. Clones were sequenced by immunoSEQ multiplex PCR, and TCRdb holds only the in-frame ones, with some missing. This table has 1,500 to 2,000 clones, 79% appearing once. This clone occurred a few times. Its target is unknown. Trimming at V came to 11 bases and at J to 5 bases, leaving 18 bases not matched to a gene. The CDR3 contains 16 residues. CDR1 ENHRY and CDR2 SYGVKD come from the germline V gene. This rearrangement joins TRBV10-3 to TRBJ1-5, with TRBD1 matching 7 bases. The sample was non-adjacent lung tissue. This clonotype was obtained from a human donor with non-small cell lung cancer. For the CDR3, the DNA is TGTGCCCCCGTCAAAAGGATGAGAGGGGGCGATCAGCCCCAGCATTTT. Translating it yields CAPVKRMRGGDQPQHF.